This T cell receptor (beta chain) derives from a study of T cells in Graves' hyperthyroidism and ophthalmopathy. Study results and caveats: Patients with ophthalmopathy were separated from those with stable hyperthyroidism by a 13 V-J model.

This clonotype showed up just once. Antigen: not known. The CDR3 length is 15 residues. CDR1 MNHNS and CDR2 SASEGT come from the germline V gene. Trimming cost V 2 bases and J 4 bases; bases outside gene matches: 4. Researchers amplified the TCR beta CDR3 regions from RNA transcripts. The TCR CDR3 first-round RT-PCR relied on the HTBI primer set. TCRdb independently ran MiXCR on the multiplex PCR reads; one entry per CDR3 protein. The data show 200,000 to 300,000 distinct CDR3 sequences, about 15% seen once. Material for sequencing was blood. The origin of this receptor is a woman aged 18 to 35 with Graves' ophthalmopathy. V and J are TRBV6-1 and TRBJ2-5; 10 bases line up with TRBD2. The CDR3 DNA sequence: TGTGCCAGCAGTGAACTAGCGGGAGTAGGAGAGACCCAGTACTTC. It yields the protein CASSELAGVGETQYF.